Below, 31 T cell receptor beta chains from the same sample are listed, as sequenced in a study of CD8+ T cells in alopecia areata. Treatment meaning: oral pan-JAK inhibitor, 5-10 mg twice daily. Extracted RNA was reverse transcribed into cDNA, the sequencing template. Generated by immunoSEQ multiplex PCR, the TCRdb table keeps only in-frame clones and is missing some. The sample yields roughly 220,000 clones, 35% to 40% seen once. The specimen was CD4+ T cells sorted from blood, collected at approximately week 30, from a patient treated with tofacitinib. These TCRs come from a human donor with alopecia areata.

This clone was seen at least ten times. The chain is built from TRBV7-2 and TRBJ2-5; 8 bases map to TRBD2. The CDR3 covers 15 residues. Trimming removed 5 bases from V and 5 bases from J; junction bases left unmatched: 10. In germline, CDR1 is SGHTA, CDR2 FQGNSA. The CDR3 DNA is TGTGCCAGCAGCCTCCCGGGACTAGTAGTTGAGACCCAGTACTTC. Translating gives CASSLPGLVVETQYF.

This clone has just a few counts. The chain couples TRBV14 to TRBJ2-1; tentative D call: TRBD2 (7 bases). With 4 bases removed from V and 8 bases from J, the gap between germline ends came to 15 bases. Per germline, CDR1 SGHDN and CDR2 FVKESK. The CDR3 contains 14 residues. The CDR3 here is CASSPVWGGDEQFF. The CDR3 bases are TGTGCCAGCAGCCCCGTTTGGGGGGGCGATGAGCAGTTCTTC.

This clone occurred once. V is TRBV11-2 and J is TRBJ2-1; D might be TRBD2 (6 bases). CDR3 size: 17 residues. Deletions cut 4 bases from V and 0 bases from J, with 16 bases between. CDR1 and CDR2 from the germline V gene are SGHAT and FQNNGV. The CDR3 sequence is CASSSLTSSSSYNEQFF. The DNA of the CDR3 is TGTGCCAGCAGCTCCCTGACTAGTTCGAGCTCCTACAATGAGCAGTTCTTC.

V is TRBV11-3 and J is TRBJ2-2, with 7 positions matching TRBD2. After removal of 4 bases from V and 4 bases from J, the junction contained 9 bases not matched to a gene. CDR1 SGHNT and CDR2 YENEEA come from the germline V gene. The CDR3 is 16 residues long. The CDR3 loop reads CASSSPGGRTTGELFF. The CDR3 DNA follows: TGTGCCAGCAGCTCCCCGGGCGGGAGAACCACCGGGGAGCTGTTTTTT.

This clone was picked up a small number of times. V and J are TRBV7-9 and TRBJ2-4, with no clear D. Trimming pared 0 bases from V and 1 base from J, leaving 7 bases between. The CDR3 has 15 residues. Germline V gene data show CDR1 as SEHNR and CDR2 as FQNEAQ (reference sequence). The chain's CDR3 is CASSLAWSAKNIQYF. The CDR3 region has the DNA TGTGCCAGCAGCTTAGCGTGGTCCGCCAAAAACATTCAGTACTTC. The variable domain in full, with the rest retrieved from reference TRBV7-9 and TRBJ2-4, is DTGVSQNPRHKITKRGQNVTFRCDPISEHNRLYWYRQTLGQGPEFLTYFQNEAQLEKSRLLSDRFSAERPKGSFSTLEIQRTEQGDSAMYLCASSLAWSAKNIQYFGAGTRLSVL.

This clone was found many times. J is TRBJ2-7 and V is TRBV6-6; D not resolved. Trimming removed 8 bases from V and 5 bases from J, with 7 bases in between. The CDR3 spans 10 residues. Germline V CDR1 and CDR2: MNHNY, SVGAGI (reference sequence). CDR3 loop: CASRTDEQYF. For the CDR3, the DNA is TGTGCCAGCCGGACGGACGAGCAGTACTTC.

In this sample, this clone turned up once. The CDR3 here is CASSLSGTREYF. Here the CDR3 DNA reads TGTGCCAGCAGCTTGTCAGGGACACGCGAGTACTTC. This chain links TRBV2 with TRBJ2-5, with D possibly being TRBD1 (6 bases). Per germline, CDR1 SNHLY and CDR2 FYNNEI. Trimming stripped 6 bases from V and 12 bases from J, with 17 bases between. The CDR3 runs 12 residues.

The rearrangement uses TRBV11-1 and TRBJ2-2; TRBD2 matches 9 bases. Trimming cost V 2 bases and J 1 base; bases outside gene matches: 5. CDR1 is SGHAT, CDR2 FQDESV, per germline (reference sequence). The CDR3 covers 17 residues. In nucleotides, the CDR3 is TGTGCCAGCAGCTTATCCAGCGGGAGGCTGAACACCGGGGAGCTGTTTTTT. This encodes CASSLSSGRLNTGELFF.

This chain joins TRBV7-2 and TRBJ1-2, with D unresolved. The CDR3 consists of 13 residues. V lost 3 bases and J lost 6, with 11 bases in between. Germline CDR1 and CDR2: SGHTA and FQGNSA. Here the CDR3 DNA reads TGTGCCAGCAGCTTCGGACCCCTGGATGGCTACACCTTC. Its translation is CASSFGPLDGYTF. The whole variable domain, remainder taken from reference TRBV7-2 and TRBJ1-2, is GAGVSQSPSNKVTEKGKDVELRCDPISGHTALYWYRQSLGQGLEFLIYFQGNSAPDKSGLPSDRFSAERTGGSVSTLTIQRTQQEDSAVYLCASSFGPLDGYTFGSGTRLTVV.

This clone was detected only a few times. J is TRBJ1-2 and V is TRBV6-6; 9 bases map to TRBD1. Germline-derived CDR1 and CDR2 are MNHNY and SVGAGI (reference sequence). V dropped 8 bases and J dropped 4; count of bases not matched to a gene: 11. This CDR3 contains 15 residues. CDR3 DNA: TGTGCCAGCGGCATTATGGGGACAGGGATCTATGGCTACACCTTC. This translates into CASGIMGTGIYGYTF.

The chain uses TRBV6-5 and TRBJ2-2, with TRBD1 matching 8 bases. V was clipped by 6 bases and J by 1 base; unmatched bases: 4. Germline values: CDR1 MNHEY, CDR2 SVGAGI. The CDR3 contains 15 residues. The chain's CDR3 is CASSRQGLNTGELFF. DNA of the CDR3: TGTGCCAGCAGCAGACAGGGGTTGAACACCGGGGAGCTGTTTTTT.

This chain uses TRBV5-1 with TRBJ2-7; D gene unclear. The CDR3 has 11 residues. Trimming shortened V by 5 bases and J by 7 bases, and 10 bases separated the two germline ends. CDR1 is SGHRS, CDR2 YFSETQ, per germline. The CDR3 DNA is TGCGCCAGCAGTTTTGATTGGGAGCAGTACTTC. Translating gives CASSFDWEQYF.

This clone was counted a few times. The gene calls are TRBV7-6 and TRBJ2-7; 10 bases are a match to TRBD2. V trimming: 5 bases; J trimming: 2 bases; junction bases outside the gene matches: 9. The CDR3 has 16 residues. Per the germline V gene, CDR1 is SGHVS and CDR2 is FNYEAQ. The CDR3 protein is CASSPEVAGGPYEQYF. Written as DNA, the CDR3 is TGTGCCAGCAGCCCCGAGGTAGCGGGGGGACCCTACGAGCAGTACTTC.

On this clone: Additional DNA sequences in this sample encode the identical CDR3. This chain connects TRBV27 to TRBJ1-2; 8 bases are a match to TRBD1. The CDR3 spans 14 residues. Germline values: CDR1 MNHEY, CDR2 SMNVEV (reference sequence). J gave up 5 bases and V 4 bases, and 6 bases lay outside the gene matches. CDR3 in amino acids: CASSSGQGGYGYTF. CDR3 DNA: TGTGCCAGCAGTTCCGGACAGGGAGGGTATGGCTACACCTTC.

This clone has only a few counts. The chain recombines TRBV6-6 with TRBJ1-2; TRBD1 agrees at 7 bases. Germline CDR1 MNHNY, CDR2 SVGAGI (reference sequence). CDR3 length equals 13 residues. With 8 bases clipped from V and 2 bases from J, the junction kept 5 bases outside the gene matches. The CDR3 spells CASGQGQNYGYTF. The DNA of the CDR3 is TGTGCCAGCGGCCAGGGACAGAACTATGGCTACACCTTC.

CDR3 protein: CASSISPSDGNSPLHF. CDR3 nucleotide sequence: TGTGCCAGTAGTATATCCCCCTCCGACGGCAATTCACCCCTCCACTTT. The chain carries TRBV19 and TRBJ1-6, with D hard to call. The V end lost 2 bases, the J end lost 7 bases, and 15 bases lay between the germline ends. Per the germline V gene, CDR1 is LNHDA and CDR2 is SQIVND (reference sequence). The CDR3 sequence is 16 residues long.

The J gene is TRBJ1-2, the V gene TRBV5-1; the match to TRBD1 covers 7 bases. CDR1 is SGHRS, CDR2 YFSETQ, per germline. V lost 4 bases to trimming and J lost 6 bases; unmatched junction nucleotides: 12. This CDR3 comprises 15 residues. CDR3 in amino acids: CASSLLDRETHGYTF. CDR3 in DNA: TGCGCCAGCAGCCTCCTCGACAGGGAGACGCATGGCTACACCTTC. Supplemented by reference TRBV5-1 and TRBJ1-2, the full variable domain reads KAGVTQTPRYLIKTRGQQVTLSCSPISGHRSVSWYQQTPGQGLQFLFEYFSETQRNKGNFPGRFSGRQFSNSRSEMNVSTLELGDSALYLCASSLLDRETHGYTFGSGTRLTVV.

The CDR3 loop is CSVNGQSEAFF. CDR3 nucleotide sequence: TGCAGCGTCAACGGACAGTCTGAAGCTTTCTTT. This rearrangement joins TRBV29-1 to TRBJ1-1; the D gene is possibly TRBD1 (6 bases). The germline V gene has CDR1 SQVTM and CDR2 ANQGSEA. CDR3 length: 11 residues. Trimming stripped 6 bases from V and 6 bases from J, with 11 bases between.

This clone was seen a single time. J is TRBJ1-2 and V is TRBV27; 7 positions match TRBD1. The CDR3 loop spans 14 amino acids. The germline gives CDR1 MNHEY, CDR2 SMNVEV (reference sequence). The V segment lost 5 bases and the J segment 4 bases; nucleotides outside the gene matches: 7. CDR3 DNA: TGTGCCAGCAGTCCCAGGGGGTCGGCCTATGGCTACACCTTC. It yields the protein CASSPRGSAYGYTF.

The chain recombines TRBV6-5 with TRBJ1-3; D is perhaps TRBD1 (5 bases). This CDR3 is 12 amino acids long. CDR1 and CDR2 from the germline V gene are MNHEY and SVGAGI. Between the trimmed V and J ends, which lost 6 bases and 8 bases, there was a span of 11 bases. DNA of the CDR3: TGTGCCAGCAGCTCACCGGGGGACACCATATATTTT. Translated: CASSSPGDTIYF.

The chain couples TRBV4-1 to TRBJ2-5; TRBD1 agrees at 9 bases. Germline CDR1 and CDR2: MGHRA and YSYEKL. The junction had 6 bases not matched to a gene; V was cut back by 4 bases and J by 6 bases. The CDR3 is made up of 14 amino acids. CDR3 in amino acids: CASSLPGQGKTQYF. CDR3 DNA sequence: TGCGCCAGCAGCCTACCGGGACAGGGAAAGACCCAGTACTTC.

This clone appeared many times. This chain links TRBV7-8 with TRBJ1-5; D remains unclear. The CDR3 totals 12 residues. V was cut by 1 base and J by 5 bases, with 3 bases left in between. Germline values: CDR1 SGHVS, CDR2 FQNEAQ. CDR3 sequence reads: CASSLDHQPQHF. CDR3 nucleotides: TGTGCCAGCAGCTTAGATCATCAGCCCCAGCATTTT.

This chain links TRBV2 with TRBJ2-6; a weak D match, TRBD1 (6 bases). The germline V gene has CDR1 SNHLY and CDR2 FYNNEI. Trimming left V 7 bases short and J 0 bases short, with 25 bases between. The CDR3 extends over 20 amino acids. The DNA for the CDR3 is TGTGCCAGCACCCCGGTGGGGCTACAGGGCCTCATCTCTGGGGCCAACGTCCTGACTTTC. Amino acid sequence: CASTPVGLQGLISGANVLTF.

This clone was picked up a small number of times. CDR3 in amino acids: CSVDGDNYEQYF. The CDR3 DNA reads as TGCAGCGTTGACGGGGACAACTACGAGCAGTACTTC. J is TRBJ2-7 and V is TRBV29-1; D might be TRBD1 (6 bases). Germline loops: CDR1 SQVTM, CDR2 ANQGSEA. V lost 3 bases to trimming and J lost 3 bases, with 9 bases between them. The CDR3 consists of 12 residues.

This clone was recorded a few times. The chain has TRBV9 and TRBJ1-3; D ambiguous. The germline V gene encodes CDR1 SGDLS and CDR2 YYNGEE. The CDR3 consists of 15 residues. Trimming took 4 bases from V and 2 from J, leaving 13 bases between them. The CDR3 bases are TGTGCCAGCAGCCAAACCGGGAATCCTGGAAACACCATATATTTT. Translation: CASSQTGNPGNTIYF.

The rearrangement links TRBV7-3 to TRBJ2-2; D is ambiguous. The CDR3 is made up of 13 amino acids. Trimming left V 2 bases short and J 4 bases short, with 5 bases between. The germline V gene encodes CDR1 SGHTA and CDR2 FQGTGA. The CDR3 DNA follows: TGTGCCAGCAGCTTAGCTAGCACCGGGGAGCTGTTTTTT. It codes for CASSLASTGELFF.

J is TRBJ1-3 and V is TRBV30; D is uncertain. Germline V gene data show CDR1 as GTSNPN and CDR2 as SVGIG (reference sequence). This CDR3 region has 13 residues. Trimming took off 0 bases at V and 10 bases at J, with 13 bases between the two ends. CDR3: CAWSVNSQGTIYF. DNA of the CDR3: TGTGCCTGGAGTGTAAACTCCCAAGGGACCATATATTTT. The full variable domain, with the rest looked up from reference TRBV30 and TRBJ1-3, is SQTIHQWPATLVQPVGSPLSLECTVEGTSNPNLYWYRQAAGRGLQLLFYSVGIGQISSEVPQNLSASRPQDRQFILSSKKLLLSDSGFYLCAWSVNSQGTIYFGEGSWLTVV.

The chain links TRBV30 to TRBJ1-1, with D tentatively TRBD1 (5 bases). This CDR3 has 12 amino acids. The V end lost 2 bases, the J end lost 9 bases, and 13 bases lay between the germline ends. The germline gives CDR1 GTSNPN, CDR2 SVGIG (reference sequence). The CDR3 bases are TGTGCCTGGAGTTCACAAAGGGGTCAAGCTTTCTTT. It yields the protein CAWSSQRGQAFF.

The chain carries TRBV4-2 and TRBJ1-5; D possibly corresponds to TRBD1 (6 bases). V lost 0 bases and J lost 5, with 14 bases in between. Germline V CDR1 and CDR2: LGHNA, YNFKEQ. This CDR3 spans 16 amino acids. The CDR3 here is CASSQDPRGEYQPQHF. CDR3 coding DNA: TGTGCCAGCAGCCAAGATCCCAGGGGAGAGTATCAGCCCCAGCATTTT.

This clone was seen a few times. The V call is TRBV5-8, the J call TRBJ1-2; TRBD1 aligns across 9 bases. There are 14 residues in the CDR3. The ends lost 4 bases at V and 6 bases at J; junction bases unmatched: 7. Per the germline V gene, CDR1 is SGHTS and CDR2 is YDEGEE. The CDR3 coding sequence is TGTGCCAGCAGCCTCCCGGGACAGGGAGATGGCTACACCTTC. Encoded protein: CASSLPGQGDGYTF.

The V and J genes are TRBV30 and TRBJ1-2, with D perhaps matching TRBD1 (5 bases). Deletions cut 0 bases from V and 8 bases from J, with 13 bases between. CDR1 and CDR2 (germline): GTSNPN, SVGIG (reference sequence). The CDR3 is made up of 13 amino acids. Here the CDR3 reads CAWSVGATGGYTF. In DNA, the CDR3 is TGTGCCTGGAGTGTCGGGGCCACGGGGGGCTACACCTTC.